Following are 10 T cell receptor beta chains from one sample sequenced in a study of patients and donors after allogeneic stem cell transplantation. TCRdb used MiXCR to reprocess the RT-PCR reads, holding one entry per CDR3 protein. The sample lists around 200,000 distinct CDR3 sequences, 35% to 45% occurring once. The sequenced sample was blood, either unsorted or a sorted T cell fraction (not recorded which). These receptors all stem from a human donor who was either an allogeneic HSCT recipient or a stem cell or donor lymphocyte infusion donor (not recorded which). It is not recorded whose cells these are; they may come from a transplant donor.

Only a few counts were recorded for this clonotype. The genes are TRBV12-3 or TRBV12-4 and TRBJ1-1; D call uncertain. V gave up 6 bases and J gave up 4 bases, with 12 bases separating them. The CDR3 runs 13 residues. The CDR3 coding sequence is TGTGCCAGCAGCCGGGATCCCGGCACTGAAGCTTTCTTT. Translated, it gives CASSRDPGTEAFF.

The chain employs TRBV6-6 and TRBJ1-6, with D possibly TRBD1 on 5 matching bases. Trimming cost V 2 bases and J 3 bases, with 5 bases left between them. The CDR3 length is 14 residues. Germline CDR1 and CDR2: MNHNY and SVGAGI (reference sequence). The CDR3 loop reads CASSYDSYNSPLHF. The DNA of the CDR3 is TGTGCCAGCAGTTACGACAGCTATAATTCACCCCTCCACTTT.

This clonotype was counted a few times. The rearrangement joins TRBV12-3 or TRBV12-4 to TRBJ2-1; D may match TRBD1 or TRBD2 (6 bases each). Between the trimmed V and J ends, which lost 8 bases and 0 bases, there was a span of 20 bases. This CDR3 spans 17 amino acids. This chain's CDR3 is CASPSYGGLSSYNEQFF. The CDR3 DNA reads as TGTGCCAGCCCTTCCTACGGGGGCCTCAGCTCCTACAATGAGCAGTTCTTC.

This clonotype occurred once. The chain recombines TRBV5-6 with TRBJ1-6; 10 bases fit TRBD1. The ends lost 0 bases at V and 5 bases at J; junction bases unmatched: 2. Germline V gives CDR1 SGHDT, CDR2 YYEEEE. The CDR3 covers 16 residues. DNA of the CDR3: TGTGCCAGCAGCTTGGGACAGGGGGCGAATAATTCACCCCTCCACTTT. It is translated as CASSLGQGANNSPLHF.

The chain combines TRBV5-1 with TRBJ1-1; no clear D gene. The CDR3 sequence is 13 residues long. CDR1 and CDR2 from the germline V gene are SGHRS and YFSETQ. Trimming pared 5 bases from V and 7 bases from J, leaving 15 bases between. Here the CDR3 DNA reads TGCGCCAGCAGTTTCGAGGGTCCTTTTGAAGCTTTCTTT. It yields the protein CASSFEGPFEAFF. The full variable domain, completed using reference TRBV5-1 and TRBJ1-1, is KAGVTQTPRYLIKTRGQQVTLSCSPISGHRSVSWYQQTPGQGLQFLFEYFSETQRNKGNFPGRFSGRQFSNSRSEMNVSTLELGDSALYLCASSFEGPFEAFFGQGTRLTVV.

The chain employs TRBV4-2 and TRBJ2-4; 8 nucleotides agree with TRBD1. CDR3 length: 15 residues. Germline V gives CDR1 LGHNA, CDR2 YNFKEQ. The V and J ends lost 1 base and 6 bases, in that order; junction bases with no gene match: 5. The CDR3, as DNA: TGTGCCAGCAGCCAAGCGAGGACAGGGCGAAACATTCAGTACTTC. The encoded protein is CASSQARTGRNIQYF.

The chain employs TRBV6-5 and TRBJ1-3; D is unclear. Germline CDR1 MNHEY, CDR2 SVGAGI. Trimming removed 6 bases from V and 0 bases from J, with 18 bases in between. There are 17 residues in the CDR3. DNA of the CDR3: TGTGCCAGCAGACGAAACTCGGACGGAACCTCTGGAAACACCATATATTTT. It codes for CASRRNSDGTSGNTIYF.

The rearrangement joins TRBV29-1 to TRBJ2-6; D possibly corresponds to TRBD2 (5 bases). This CDR3 is built from 15 residues. Germline CDR1 SQVTM, CDR2 ANQGSEA. The ends were cut back, 7 bases at V and 0 bases at J, with 13 bases in the middle. Here the CDR3 DNA reads TGCAGCGCAAGGACGGGGTACTCTGGGGCCAACGTCCTGACTTTC. This sequence encodes CSARTGYSGANVLTF.

This clonotype came up once. The rearrangement joins TRBV5-5 to TRBJ2-3, with TRBD2 identical over 9 bases. The CDR3 has 16 residues. Germline V gene sequence: CDR1 SGHKS, CDR2 YYEKEE (reference sequence). With 6 bases clipped from V and 4 bases from J, the junction kept 12 bases outside the gene matches. The CDR3 loop is CASTPSGGGASDTQYF. Here the CDR3 DNA reads TGTGCCAGCACGCCTTCGGGCGGGGGGGCATCAGATACGCAGTATTTT.

This chain uses TRBV6-5 with TRBJ1-3; D remains ambiguous. Germline CDR1 and CDR2: MNHEY and SVGAGI. CDR3 length equals 17 residues. V lost 0 bases to trimming and J lost 2 bases, with 14 bases between them. In DNA form, the CDR3 reads TGTGCCAGCAGTTACTCGTACCAGGTCTTAGCTGGAAACACCATATATTTT. Protein: CASSYSYQVLAGNTIYF.